The subject of this entry is one T cell receptor beta chain. As yet, its antigen is unknown. The sample comes from a study of vaccination and CD4 T cells after COVID-19. At the Johns Hopkins FTIC core, DNA taken from cultured CD4+ T cells was sequenced by way of the Oncomine TCR Beta short-read assay. A single record per CDR3 protein comes from TCRdb applying MiXCR to the PCR reads. Seen here are about 19,000 distinct CDR3 sequences, around 80% observed once, and the top ten hold over 15%. The CDR3 is 14 residues long. Germline lookup yields CDR1 SGHAT and CDR2 FQNNGV. V lost 1 base and J 7 bases, leaving 11 bases between the germline ends. Sample treatment: roughly 11-day PBMC culture with coronavirus spike peptide pools or control peptides (ViraFEST assay).

The receptor comes from a human donor who received a COVID-19 vaccine. The chain recombines TRBV11-2 with TRBJ2-1; D remains ambiguous. Sequenced here: CD4+ T cells from blood, cultured in vitro, sampled after SARS-CoV-2 vaccination. CDR3 sequence (DNA): TGTGCCAGCAGCTTAGTACCTTTACGGAATGAGCAGTTCTTC. Translation: CASSLVPLRNEQFF. Full variable domain (rest looked up from reference TRBV11-2 and TRBJ2-1): EAGVAQSPRYKIIEKRQSVAFWCNPISGHATLYWYQQILGQGPKLLIQFQNNGVVDDSQLPKDRFSAERLKGVDSTLKIQPAKLEDSAVYLCASSLVPLRNEQFFGPGTRLTVL.